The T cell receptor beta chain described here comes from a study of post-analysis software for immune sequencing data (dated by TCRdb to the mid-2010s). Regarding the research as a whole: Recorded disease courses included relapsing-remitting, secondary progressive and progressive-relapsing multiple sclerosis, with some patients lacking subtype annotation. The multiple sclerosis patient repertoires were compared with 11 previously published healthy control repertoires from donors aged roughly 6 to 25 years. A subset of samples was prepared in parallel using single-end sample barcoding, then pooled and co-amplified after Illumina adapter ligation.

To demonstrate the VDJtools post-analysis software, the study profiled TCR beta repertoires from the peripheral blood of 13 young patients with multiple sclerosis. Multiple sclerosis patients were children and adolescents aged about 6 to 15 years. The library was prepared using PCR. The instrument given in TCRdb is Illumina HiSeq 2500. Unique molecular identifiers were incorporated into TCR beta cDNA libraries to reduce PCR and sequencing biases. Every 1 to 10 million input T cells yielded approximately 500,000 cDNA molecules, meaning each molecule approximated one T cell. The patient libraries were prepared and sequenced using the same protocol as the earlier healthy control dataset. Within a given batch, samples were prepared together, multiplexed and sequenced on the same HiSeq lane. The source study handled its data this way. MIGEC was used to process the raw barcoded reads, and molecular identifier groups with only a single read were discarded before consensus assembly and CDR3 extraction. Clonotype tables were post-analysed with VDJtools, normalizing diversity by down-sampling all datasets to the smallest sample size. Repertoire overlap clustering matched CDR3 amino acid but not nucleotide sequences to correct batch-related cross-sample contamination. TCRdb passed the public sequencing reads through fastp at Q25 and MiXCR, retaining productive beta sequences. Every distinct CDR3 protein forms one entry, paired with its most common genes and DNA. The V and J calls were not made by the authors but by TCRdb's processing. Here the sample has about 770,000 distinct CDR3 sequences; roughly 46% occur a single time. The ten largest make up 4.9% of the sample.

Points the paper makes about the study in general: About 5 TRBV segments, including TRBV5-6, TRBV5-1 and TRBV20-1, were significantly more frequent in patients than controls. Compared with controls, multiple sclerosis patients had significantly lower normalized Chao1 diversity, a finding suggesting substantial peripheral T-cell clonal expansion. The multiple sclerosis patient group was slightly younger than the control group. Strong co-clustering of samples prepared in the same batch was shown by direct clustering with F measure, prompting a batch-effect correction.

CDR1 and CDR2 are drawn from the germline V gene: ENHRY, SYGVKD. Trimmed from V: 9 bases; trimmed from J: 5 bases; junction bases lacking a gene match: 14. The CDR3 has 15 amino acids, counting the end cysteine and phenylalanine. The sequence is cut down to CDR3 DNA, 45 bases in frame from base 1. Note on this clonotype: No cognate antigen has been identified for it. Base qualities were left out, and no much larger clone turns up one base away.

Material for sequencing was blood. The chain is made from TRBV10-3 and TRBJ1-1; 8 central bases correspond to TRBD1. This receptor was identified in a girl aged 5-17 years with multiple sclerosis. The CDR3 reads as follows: CAIMDRAGQGTEAFF. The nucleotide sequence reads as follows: TGTGCCATAATGGACAGGGCGGGGCAGGGGACTGAAGCTTTCTTT.